This TCR beta chain was retrieved from a study of T cell responses to AZD1222 COVID-19 vaccine. Study-wide points: The donor cohort was predominantly white British with a female majority, and clonal diversity may have been underestimated. Repertoires were collected only later (after the peak T cell response had occurred).

About this clone itself: Its antigen remains unknown. A junction end diverges from the germline sequence, so it may reflect a read error.

The CDR3 is 13 residues long. From germline, CDR1 is SNHLY and CDR2 FYNNEI. Sequencing was performed with immunoSEQ multiplex PCR; in TCRdb, only in-frame clones are kept and a portion is missing. The sample records roughly 60,000 clones, around 90% being singletons. The sequences come from peripheral blood, collected on day 0 of AZD1222 vaccination. The origin of this receptor is an adult in good health. J is TRBJ1-2 and V is TRBV2; possible D gene TRBD1, 5 bases. The CDR3 loop is CASSQDSNNGYTF. In nucleotides, the CDR3 is TGTGCCAGCAGTCAAGACAGTAACAATGGCTACACCTTC.